Included here is one TCR beta chain sequence, with context. Its antigen is not identified. This entry comes from a study of T cell responses to AZD1222 COVID-19 vaccine. In the study overall: Some second doses came at about 4 weeks and others at about 12 weeks; these were pooled. Study-wide results and caveats: Reportedly, nearly half the spike-specific TCRs target unmutated variant regions. The study sampled repertoires only after the peak T cell response.

Measured with immunoSEQ multiplex PCR; TCRdb has only the in-frame clones, and not every one. The sample yields tens of thousands of clones, roughly 87% seen once. CDR1 SGHAT and CDR2 FQNNGV come from the germline V gene. V shed 5 bases and J 7 bases; nucleotides not matched to a gene: 9. The CDR3 is 17 residues long. The receptor was isolated from an adult in good health. The chain is built from TRBV11-2 and TRBJ2-2, with 14 bases that match TRBD2. Sample: peripheral blood, taken on day 0 of AZD1222 vaccination. The CDR3 reads CASSRSGTSGGYGELFF. Here the CDR3 DNA reads TGTGCCAGCAGCCGCTCCGGGACTAGCGGGGGATACGGGGAGCTGTTTTTT. The whole variable domain, filled in from reference TRBV11-2 and TRBJ2-2, reads EAGVAQSPRYKIIEKRQSVAFWCNPISGHATLYWYQQILGQGPKLLIQFQNNGVVDDSQLPKDRFSAERLKGVDSTLKIQPAKLEDSAVYLCASSRSGTSGGYGELFFGEGSRLTVL.